Listed below are T cell receptor beta chains from one sample, sequenced in a study of beta chain features in type 1 diabetes. The data were produced by immunoSEQ multiplex PCR, yet TCRdb's version contains in-frame clones alone and is incomplete. This sample has about 710,000 clones, with over 13% found just once. Sequenced material: naive CD4+ T cells from blood. The receptor source for this set is a man aged 18 to 30 with type 1 diabetes. CDR3s include the opening cysteine and the closing phenylalanine or tryptophan. Each record gives: V gene, J gene, D gene, clone size, CDR3 protein, CDR3 DNA. A D gene is named only where the DNA matches it firmly. Clone size is not always given. Where it is, it says once, few, many or a class for expanded clones.

V gene: TRBV29-1; J gene: TRBJ2-7; D gene: .; clone size: .; CDR3 protein: CSALGLNSYEQYF; CDR3 DNA: TGCAGCGCCCTGGGGCTTAACAGCTACGAGCAGTACTTC
V gene: TRBV19; J gene: TRBJ2-7; D gene: .; clone size: few; CDR3 protein: CASSIDLLYSYEQYF; CDR3 DNA: TGTGCCAGTAGTATAGATCTACTCTACTCCTACGAGCAGTACTTC
V gene: TRBV7-2; J gene: TRBJ2-7; D gene: TRBD2; clone size: .; CDR3 protein: CASSLVPGLAGGVKEQYF; CDR3 DNA: TGTGCCAGCAGCTTAGTCCCGGGACTAGCGGGAGGGGTCAAAGAGCAGTACTTC
V gene: TRBV5-1; J gene: TRBJ2-5; D gene: .; clone size: few; CDR3 protein: CASSLVLGETQYF; CDR3 DNA: TGCGCCAGCAGCTTGGTTCTAGGGGAGACCCAGTACTTC
V gene: TRBV5-1; J gene: TRBJ2-5; D gene: TRBD1; clone size: few; CDR3 protein: CASSLRTGLKETQYF; CDR3 DNA: TGCGCCAGCAGCCTCCGGACAGGATTGAAAGAGACCCAGTACTTC
V gene: TRBV18; J gene: TRBJ2-7; D gene: .; clone size: .; CDR3 protein: CASSPSPAYEQYF; CDR3 DNA: TGTGCCAGCTCACCCTCGCCGGCTTACGAGCAGTACTTC
V gene: TRBV11-2; J gene: TRBJ2-5; D gene: .; clone size: few; CDR3 protein: CASSLQETQYF; CDR3 DNA: TGTGCCAGCAGCCTTCAAGAGACCCAGTACTTC
V gene: TRBV7-2; J gene: TRBJ2-2; D gene: TRBD2; clone size: .; CDR3 protein: CASSLASGTGELFF; CDR3 DNA: TGTGCCAGCAGCTTAGCTAGCGGGACCGGGGAGCTGTTTTTT
V gene: TRBV30; J gene: TRBJ1-1; D gene: .; clone size: few; CDR3 protein: CAWSVRGGGTEAFF; CDR3 DNA: TGTGCCTGGAGTGTCCGTGGGGGAGGCACTGAAGCTTTCTTT
V gene: TRBV12-1; J gene: TRBJ2-1; D gene: .; clone size: .; CDR3 protein: CASSYDREQFF; CDR3 DNA: TGTGCCAGCAGCTACGACAGGGAGCAGTTCTTC
V gene: TRBV19; J gene: TRBJ2-7; D gene: .; clone size: .; CDR3 protein: CASSTRQTSPGEQYF; CDR3 DNA: TGTGCCAGTAGTACAAGACAGACCTCCCCGGGGGAGCAGTACTTC
V gene: TRBV6-6; J gene: TRBJ1-5; D gene: .; clone size: once; CDR3 protein: CASSSSRGASNQPQHF; CDR3 DNA: TGTGCCAGCAGTTCGTCCAGGGGCGCGAGCAATCAGCCCCAGCATTTT
V gene: TRBV7-9; J gene: TRBJ2-3; D gene: .; clone size: .; CDR3 protein: CASTRWGVRADTQYF; CDR3 DNA: TGTGCCAGCACCCGTTGGGGGGTCAGAGCAGATACGCAGTATTTT
V gene: TRBV10-3; J gene: TRBJ1-2; D gene: .; clone size: few; CDR3 protein: CAISESRTNYGYTF; CDR3 DNA: TGTGCCATCAGTGAGTCGCGGACAAACTATGGCTACACCTTC
V gene: TRBV5-6; J gene: TRBJ1-1; D gene: .; clone size: few; CDR3 protein: CASSLRDEAEAFF; CDR3 DNA: TGTGCCAGCAGCCTCAGGGATGAGGCTGAAGCTTTCTTT
V gene: TRBV4-2; J gene: TRBJ2-3; D gene: .; clone size: .; CDR3 protein: CASSLGGDTQYF; CDR3 DNA: TGTGCCAGCAGCCTAGGGGGGGATACGCAGTATTTT
V gene: TRBV9; J gene: TRBJ2-7; D gene: TRBD1; clone size: few; CDR3 protein: CASSERTGGSYEQYF; CDR3 DNA: TGTGCCAGCAGCGAACGGACAGGGGGCAGCTACGAGCAGTACTTC
V gene: TRBV27; J gene: TRBJ1-2; D gene: .; clone size: few; CDR3 protein: CASRRQDYGYTF; CDR3 DNA: TGTGCCAGCAGACGGCAGGACTATGGCTACACCTTC
V gene: TRBV5-6; J gene: TRBJ2-3; D gene: TRBD1; clone size: few; CDR3 protein: CASSSWGTGIADTQYF; CDR3 DNA: TGTGCCAGCAGCTCCTGGGGGACAGGGATCGCAGATACGCAGTATTTT
V gene: TRBV27; J gene: TRBJ1-3; D gene: .; clone size: .; CDR3 protein: CASSPTGLRNTIYF; CDR3 DNA: TGTGCCAGCAGTCCCACAGGGTTGCGAAACACCATATATTTT
V gene: TRBV19; J gene: TRBJ2-1; D gene: TRBD2; clone size: few; CDR3 protein: CASSRGTSGTHRWFF; CDR3 DNA: TGTGCCAGTAGTCGAGGGACTAGCGGGACCCATCGATGGTTCTTC